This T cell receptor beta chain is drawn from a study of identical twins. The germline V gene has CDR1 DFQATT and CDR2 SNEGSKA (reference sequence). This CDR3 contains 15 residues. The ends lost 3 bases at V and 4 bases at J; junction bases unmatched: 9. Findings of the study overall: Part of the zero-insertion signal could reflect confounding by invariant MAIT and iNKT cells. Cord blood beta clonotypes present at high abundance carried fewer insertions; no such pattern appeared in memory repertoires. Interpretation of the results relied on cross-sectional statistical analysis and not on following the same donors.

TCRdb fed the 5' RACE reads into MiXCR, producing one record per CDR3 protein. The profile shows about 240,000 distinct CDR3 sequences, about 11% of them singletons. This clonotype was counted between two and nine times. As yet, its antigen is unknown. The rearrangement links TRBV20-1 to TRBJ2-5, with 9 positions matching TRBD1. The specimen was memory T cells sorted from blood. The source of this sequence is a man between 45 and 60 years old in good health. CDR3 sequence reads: CSASTYNRGRETQYF. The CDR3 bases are TGCAGTGCTAGTACATACAACAGGGGGCGAGAGACCCAGTACTTC.